The 8 T cell receptor beta chains below were found in one sample sequenced in a study of Ad26.COV2.S vaccination and SARS-CoV-2 variants. Treatment given: some 20 received Ad26.COV2.S at low or high dose, single or two shots; about five received placebo; per-sample allocation not given. Following the first vaccine or placebo injection, samples were taken on day 63. Profiling relied on immunoSEQ multiplex PCR, and the TCRdb table lists in-frame clones only, not all of them. The sample contains 400,000 to 450,000 clones, more than 80% of which appear only once. The specimen was peripheral blood, collected in a trial of Ad26.COV2.S vaccine versus placebo. The receptors originated from a person aged 18-60 years who received the Ad26.COV2.S COVID-19 vaccine or a placebo.

The chain uses TRBV2 and TRBJ1-5, with D possibly being TRBD1 (5 bases). Trimming took off 4 bases at V and 7 bases at J, with 26 bases between the two ends. CDR3 length: 18 residues. Germline lookup yields CDR1 SNHLY and CDR2 FYNNEI. The CDR3 loop reads CASSVVPGQGSSGQPQHF. CDR3 in DNA: TGTGCCAGCAGTGTGGTTCCGGGGCAGGGTAGTTCCGGGCAGCCCCAGCATTTT.

The chain uses TRBV14 and TRBJ2-1; D is uncertain. This CDR3 is built from 13 residues. Germline assignment: CDR1 SGHDN and CDR2 FVKESK. V dropped 0 bases and J dropped 4 bases, with 4 bases sitting between them. The CDR3: CASSQELYNEQFF. The CDR3 region has the DNA TGTGCCAGCAGCCAAGAACTGTACAATGAGCAGTTCTTC. The variable domain in full, with the rest retrieved from reference TRBV14 and TRBJ2-1, is EAGVTQFPSHSVIEKGQTVTLRCDPISGHDNLYWYRRVMGKEIKFLLHFVKESKQDESGMPNNRFLAERTGGTYSTLKVQPAELEDSGVYFCASSQELYNEQFFGPGTRLTVL.

This clone has just one count. This chain connects TRBV5-4 to TRBJ2-3, with a weak D call TRBD2 (6 bases). V was cut by 3 bases and J by 0 bases, with 11 bases left in between. Germline CDR1 is SGHNT and CDR2 is YYREEE (reference sequence). CDR3 length equals 15 residues. The CDR3 loop is CASSWGGISTDTQYF. The CDR3 DNA reads as TGTGCCAGCAGCTGGGGCGGGATTAGCACAGATACGCAGTATTTT.

The chain recombines TRBV19 with TRBJ2-1; TRBD2 matches at 10 bases. Trimming took 3 bases from V and 8 from J; bases not matched to a gene: 7. The CDR3 extends over 15 amino acids. Germline V gene sequence: CDR1 LNHDA, CDR2 SQIVND (reference sequence). The DNA of the CDR3 is TGTGCCAGTAGTATCACTAGCGGGAATCGGGATGAGCAGTTCTTC. Amino acid sequence: CASSITSGNRDEQFF. Full variable domain (rest looked up from reference TRBV19 and TRBJ2-1): DGGITQSPKYLFRKEGQNVTLSCEQNLNHDAMYWYRQDPGQGLRLIYYSQIVNDFQKGDIAEGYSVSREKKESFPLTVTSAQKNPTAFYLCASSITSGNRDEQFFGPGTRLTVL.

The DNA of the CDR3 is TGCGCCAGCAGCCAGAAATACCAATACAATGAGCAGTTCTTC. Translating it yields CASSQKYQYNEQFF. The rearrangement joins TRBV4-3 to TRBJ2-1; D not resolved. CDR3 length equals 14 residues. Deletions cut 3 bases from V and 4 bases from J, with 10 bases between. Germline V gene sequence: CDR1 LGHNA, CDR2 YSLEER.

This clone occurred a few times. CDR3 region: CASSLGGVGNTIYF. The CDR3 bases are TGTGCCAGCAGCTTAGGGGGAGTTGGAAACACCATATATTTT. The genes are TRBV5-4 and TRBJ1-3; tentatively, D is TRBD1 (6 bases). This CDR3 region has 14 residues. V gave up 2 bases and J gave up 3 bases, with 9 bases separating them. Germline CDR1 reads SGHNT; CDR2 reads YYREEE (reference sequence).

This rearrangement joins TRBV18 to TRBJ2-7, with D uncertain. Germline values: CDR1 KGHSH, CDR2 LQKENI. Trimming took 3 bases from V and 2 from J, leaving 8 bases between them. The CDR3 runs 13 residues. The CDR3 coding sequence is TGTGCCAGCTCACCGGGCCGTGCCTACGAGCAGTACTTC. It encodes CASSPGRAYEQYF.

J is TRBJ1-5 and V is TRBV19; a weak D match, TRBD1 (5 bases). V was trimmed by 2 bases and J by 7 bases, leaving 12 bases between them. Germline CDR1 LNHDA, CDR2 SQIVND (reference sequence). The CDR3 extends over 14 amino acids. CDR3 region: CASSILRGGQPQHF. The CDR3 DNA reads TGTGCCAGTAGTATATTGAGGGGCGGACAGCCCCAGCATTTT.